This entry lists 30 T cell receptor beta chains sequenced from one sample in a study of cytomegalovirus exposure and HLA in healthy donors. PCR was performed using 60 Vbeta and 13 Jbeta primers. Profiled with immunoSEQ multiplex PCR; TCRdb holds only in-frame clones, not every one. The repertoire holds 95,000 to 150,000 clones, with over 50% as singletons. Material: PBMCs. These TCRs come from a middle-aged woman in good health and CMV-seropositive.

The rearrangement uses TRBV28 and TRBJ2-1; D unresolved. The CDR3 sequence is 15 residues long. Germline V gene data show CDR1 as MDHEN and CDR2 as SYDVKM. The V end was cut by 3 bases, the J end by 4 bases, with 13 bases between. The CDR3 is CASSFRGNIYNEQFF. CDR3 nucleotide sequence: TGTGCCAGCAGTTTCCGTGGCAACATTTACAATGAGCAGTTCTTC.

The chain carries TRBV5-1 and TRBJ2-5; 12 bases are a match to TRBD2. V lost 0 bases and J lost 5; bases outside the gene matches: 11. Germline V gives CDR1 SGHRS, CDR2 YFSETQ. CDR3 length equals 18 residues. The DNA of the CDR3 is TGCGCCAGCAGCTTGGGAAGGAGACTAGCGGGAGAGGGCGAGACCCAGTACTTC. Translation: CASSLGRRLAGEGETQYF.

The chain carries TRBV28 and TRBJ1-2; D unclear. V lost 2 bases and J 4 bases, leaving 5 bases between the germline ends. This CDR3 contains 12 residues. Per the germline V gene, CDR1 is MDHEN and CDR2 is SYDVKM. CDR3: CASSLRGYGYTF. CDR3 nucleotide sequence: TGTGCCAGCAGTTTACGGGGCTATGGCTACACCTTC.

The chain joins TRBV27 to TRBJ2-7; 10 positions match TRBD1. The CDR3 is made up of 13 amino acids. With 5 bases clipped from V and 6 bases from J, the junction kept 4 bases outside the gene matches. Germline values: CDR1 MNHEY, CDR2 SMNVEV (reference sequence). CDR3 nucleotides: TGTGCCAGCAGTACGGGACAGGGGCTCGAGCAGTACTTC. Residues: CASSTGQGLEQYF.

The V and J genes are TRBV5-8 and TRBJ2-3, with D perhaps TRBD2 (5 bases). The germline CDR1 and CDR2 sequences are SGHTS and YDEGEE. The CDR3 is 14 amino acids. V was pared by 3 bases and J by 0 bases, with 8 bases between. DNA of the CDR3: TGTGCCAGCAGCTCCGGGGTCAGCACAGATACGCAGTATTTT. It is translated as CASSSGVSTDTQYF.

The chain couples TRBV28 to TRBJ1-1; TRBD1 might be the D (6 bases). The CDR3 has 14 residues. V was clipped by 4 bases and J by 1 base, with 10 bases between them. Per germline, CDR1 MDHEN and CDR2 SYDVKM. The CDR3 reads CASSWDIRNTEAFF. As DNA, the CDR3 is TGTGCCAGCAGTTGGGACATTAGGAACACTGAAGCTTTCTTT.

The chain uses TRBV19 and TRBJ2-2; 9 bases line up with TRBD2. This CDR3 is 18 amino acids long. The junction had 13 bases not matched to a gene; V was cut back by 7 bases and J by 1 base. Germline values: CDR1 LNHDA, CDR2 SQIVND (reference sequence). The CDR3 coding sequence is TGTGCCAGTAAAGGCCAGCGGGGGGTGACCCGGAACACCGGGGAGCTGTTTTTT. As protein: CASKGQRGVTRNTGELFF.

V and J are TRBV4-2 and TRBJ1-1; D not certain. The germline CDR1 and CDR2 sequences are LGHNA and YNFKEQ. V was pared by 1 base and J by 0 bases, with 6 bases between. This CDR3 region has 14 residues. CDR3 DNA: TGTGCCAGCAGCCAAGCCTTTATGAACACTGAAGCTTTCTTT. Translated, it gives CASSQAFMNTEAFF.

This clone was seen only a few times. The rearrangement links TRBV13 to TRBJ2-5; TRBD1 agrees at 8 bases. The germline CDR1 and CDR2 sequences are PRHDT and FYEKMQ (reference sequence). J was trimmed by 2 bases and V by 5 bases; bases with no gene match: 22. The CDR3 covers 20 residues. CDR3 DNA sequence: TGTGCCAGCAGCAAGAGGATTTCCGGGACAGGTACACTCAGTCAAGAGACCCAGTACTTC. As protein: CASSKRISGTGTLSQETQYF.

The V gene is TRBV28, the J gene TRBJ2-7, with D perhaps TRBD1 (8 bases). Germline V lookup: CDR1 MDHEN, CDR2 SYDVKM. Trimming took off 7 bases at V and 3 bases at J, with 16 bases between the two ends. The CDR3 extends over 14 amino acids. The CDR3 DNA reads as TGTGCCAGCAAGCGGGACAGGCACATCTACGAGCAGTACTTC. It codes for CASKRDRHIYEQYF.

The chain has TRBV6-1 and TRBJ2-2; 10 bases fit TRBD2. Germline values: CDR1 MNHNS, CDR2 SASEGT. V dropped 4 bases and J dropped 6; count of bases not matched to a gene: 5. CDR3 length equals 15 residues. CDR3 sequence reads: CASSGGLALPGELFF. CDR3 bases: TGTGCCAGCAGTGGGGGACTAGCGTTACCCGGGGAGCTGTTTTTT.

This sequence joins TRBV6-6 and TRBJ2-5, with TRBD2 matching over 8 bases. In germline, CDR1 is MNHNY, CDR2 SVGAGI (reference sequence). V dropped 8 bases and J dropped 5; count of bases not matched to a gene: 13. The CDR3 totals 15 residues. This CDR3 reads CASYLGSSGAETQYF. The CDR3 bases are TGTGCCAGCTACCTCGGTAGTAGCGGGGCTGAGACCCAGTACTTC.

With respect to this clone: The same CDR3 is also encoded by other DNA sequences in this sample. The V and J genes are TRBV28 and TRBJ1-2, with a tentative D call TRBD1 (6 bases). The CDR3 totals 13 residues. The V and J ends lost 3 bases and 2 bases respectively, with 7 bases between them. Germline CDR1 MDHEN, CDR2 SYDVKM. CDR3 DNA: TGTGCCAGCAGTTTTAGGGGGAACTATGGCTACACCTTC. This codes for CASSFRGNYGYTF.

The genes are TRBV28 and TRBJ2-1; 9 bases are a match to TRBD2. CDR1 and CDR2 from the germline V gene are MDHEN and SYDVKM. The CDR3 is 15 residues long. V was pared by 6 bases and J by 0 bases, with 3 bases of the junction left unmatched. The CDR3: CASSSSGASYNEQFF. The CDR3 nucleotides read TGTGCCAGCAGCTCTAGCGGGGCCTCCTACAATGAGCAGTTCTTC.

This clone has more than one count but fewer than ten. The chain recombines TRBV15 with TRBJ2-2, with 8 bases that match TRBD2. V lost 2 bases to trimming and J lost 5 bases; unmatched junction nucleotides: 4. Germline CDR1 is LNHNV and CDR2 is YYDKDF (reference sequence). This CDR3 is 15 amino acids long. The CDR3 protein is CATSRPGLETGELFF. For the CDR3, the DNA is TGTGCCACCAGCAGACCGGGACTAGAAACCGGGGAGCTGTTTTTT.

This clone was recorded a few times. CDR3 sequence (DNA): TGTGCCAGCAGTTCTAGCGAGGGGAATCAGCCCCAGCATTTT. As protein: CASSSSEGNQPQHF. This sequence joins TRBV6-5 and TRBJ1-5, with D maybe TRBD1 (5 bases). In germline, CDR1 is MNHEY, CDR2 SVGAGI. This CDR3 is 14 amino acids long. Trimming removed 4 bases at V and 4 bases at J, with 11 bases between.

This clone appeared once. The CDR3 bases are TGTGCCAGCAGCCGGGGGGGACAGGGGGCGAGCTATGGCTACACCTTC. It codes for CASSRGGQGASYGYTF. The chain uses TRBV5-6 and TRBJ1-2; 12 bases match TRBD1. Losses at the gene ends were 4 bases for V and 4 bases for J; bases not matched to a gene: 8. The CDR3 is 16 residues long. Germline V gene data show CDR1 as SGHDT and CDR2 as YYEEEE.

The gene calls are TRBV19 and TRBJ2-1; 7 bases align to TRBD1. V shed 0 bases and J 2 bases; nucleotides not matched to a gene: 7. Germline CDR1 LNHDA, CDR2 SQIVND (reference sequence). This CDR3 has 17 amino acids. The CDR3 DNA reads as TGTGCCAGTAGTATAGACGGCCACCAGGGGGCCTACAATGAGCAGTTCTTC. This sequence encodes CASSIDGHQGAYNEQFF.

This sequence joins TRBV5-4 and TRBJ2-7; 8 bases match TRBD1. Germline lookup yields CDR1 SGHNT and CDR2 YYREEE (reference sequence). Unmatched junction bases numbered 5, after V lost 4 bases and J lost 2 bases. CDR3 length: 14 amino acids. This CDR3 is CASSQGQGTYEQYF. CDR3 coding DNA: TGTGCCAGCAGCCAAGGACAGGGAACCTACGAGCAGTACTTC.

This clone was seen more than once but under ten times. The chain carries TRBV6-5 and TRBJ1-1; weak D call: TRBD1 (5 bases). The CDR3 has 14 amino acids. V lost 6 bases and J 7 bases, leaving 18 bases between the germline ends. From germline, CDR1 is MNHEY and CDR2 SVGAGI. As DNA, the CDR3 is TGTGCCAGCAGGCGGGACCGCGTGATGGGTGAAGCTTTCTTT. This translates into CASRRDRVMGEAFF.

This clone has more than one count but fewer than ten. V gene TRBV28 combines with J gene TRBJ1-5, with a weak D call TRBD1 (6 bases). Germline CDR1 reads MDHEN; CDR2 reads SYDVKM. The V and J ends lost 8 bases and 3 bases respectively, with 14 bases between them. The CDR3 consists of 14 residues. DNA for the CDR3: TGTGCCAGCCGACCGGGACACCCCAATCAGCCCCAGCATTTT. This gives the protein CASRPGHPNQPQHF.

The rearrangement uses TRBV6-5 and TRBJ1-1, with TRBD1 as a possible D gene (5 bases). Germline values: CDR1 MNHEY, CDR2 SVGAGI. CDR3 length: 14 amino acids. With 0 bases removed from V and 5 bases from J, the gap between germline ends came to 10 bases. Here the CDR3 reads CASSYSGVGTEAFF. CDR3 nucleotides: TGTGCCAGCAGTTACTCAGGGGTGGGGACTGAAGCTTTCTTT.

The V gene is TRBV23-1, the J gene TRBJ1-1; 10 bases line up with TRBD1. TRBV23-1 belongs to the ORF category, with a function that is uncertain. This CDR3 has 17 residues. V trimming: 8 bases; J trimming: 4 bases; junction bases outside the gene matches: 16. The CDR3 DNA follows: TGCGCCAGCCCTCTTTGTCTGGGGACAGGGGCGATCACTGAAGCTTTCTTT. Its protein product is CASPLCLGTGAITEAFF.

CDR3 amino acids: CASSPTDRGVNYEQYF. The CDR3, as DNA: TGTGCCAGCTCACCAACAGACAGGGGTGTTAACTACGAGCAGTACTTC. The chain links TRBV18 to TRBJ2-7; 8 positions match TRBD1. This CDR3 contains 16 residues. CDR1 KGHSH and CDR2 LQKENI come from the germline V gene. V shed 2 bases and J 3 bases; nucleotides not matched to a gene: 9. Filled out from reference TRBV18 and TRBJ2-7, the complete variable domain reads NAGVMQNPRHLVRRRGQEARLRCSPMKGHSHVYWYRQLPEEGLKFMVYLQKENIIDESGMPKERFSAEFPKEGPSILRIQQVVRGDSAAYFCASSPTDRGVNYEQYFGPGTRLTVT.

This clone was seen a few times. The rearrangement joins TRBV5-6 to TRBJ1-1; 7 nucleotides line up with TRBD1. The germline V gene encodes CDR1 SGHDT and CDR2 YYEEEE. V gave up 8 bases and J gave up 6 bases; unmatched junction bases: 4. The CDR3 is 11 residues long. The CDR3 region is CASIRGAEAFF. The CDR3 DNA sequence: TGTGCCAGTATCAGGGGGGCTGAAGCTTTCTTT.

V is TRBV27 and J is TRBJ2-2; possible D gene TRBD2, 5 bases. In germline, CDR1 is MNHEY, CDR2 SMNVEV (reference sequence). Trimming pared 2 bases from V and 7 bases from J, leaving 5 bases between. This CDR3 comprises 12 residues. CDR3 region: CASSLGGGELFF. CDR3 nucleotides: TGTGCCAGCAGTTTAGGAGGCGGGGAGCTGTTTTTT.

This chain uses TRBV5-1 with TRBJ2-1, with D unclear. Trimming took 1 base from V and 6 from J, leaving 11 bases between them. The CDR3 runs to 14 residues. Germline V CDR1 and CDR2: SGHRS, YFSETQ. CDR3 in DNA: TGCGCCAGCAGCTTGACTACTTCTTTCAATGAGCAGTTCTTC. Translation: CASSLTTSFNEQFF. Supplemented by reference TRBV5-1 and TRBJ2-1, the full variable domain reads KAGVTQTPRYLIKTRGQQVTLSCSPISGHRSVSWYQQTPGQGLQFLFEYFSETQRNKGNFPGRFSGRQFSNSRSEMNVSTLELGDSALYLCASSLTTSFNEQFFGPGTRLTVL.

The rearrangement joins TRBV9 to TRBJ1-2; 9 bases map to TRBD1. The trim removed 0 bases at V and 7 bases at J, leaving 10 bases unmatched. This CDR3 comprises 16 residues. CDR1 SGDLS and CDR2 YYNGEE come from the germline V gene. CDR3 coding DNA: TGTGCCAGCAGCGTAGCGGAACGACAGGGGGTAGGTGGCTACACCTTC. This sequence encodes CASSVAERQGVGGYTF.

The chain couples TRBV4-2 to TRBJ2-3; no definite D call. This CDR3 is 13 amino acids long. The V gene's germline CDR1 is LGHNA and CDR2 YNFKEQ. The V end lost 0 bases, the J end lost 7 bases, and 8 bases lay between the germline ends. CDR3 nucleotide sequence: TGTGCCAGCAGCCAAGATGCCGCTAATACGCAGTATTTT. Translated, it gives CASSQDAANTQYF.

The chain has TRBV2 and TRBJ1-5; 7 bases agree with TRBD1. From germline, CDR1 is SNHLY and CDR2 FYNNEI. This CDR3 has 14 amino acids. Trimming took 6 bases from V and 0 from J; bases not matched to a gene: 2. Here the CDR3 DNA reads TGTGCCAGCAGGGGGACAGCTAGCAATCAGCCCCAGCATTTT. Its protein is CASRGTASNQPQHF.